Listed here are 8 T cell receptor beta chains from one sample, sequenced in a study of graft-versus-host responses after intestinal transplantation. Produced via immunoSEQ multiplex PCR; TCRdb's table is partial and in-frame only. The table records tens of thousands of clones, under 95% of them present only once. The sequences come from PBMCs, collected less than 130 days after intestinal transplantation. Receptors were obtained from a human patient who received an intestinal transplant, so some T cells may come from the graft donor.

This clone was seen just once. The sample carries other DNA sequences with the same CDR3. The V call is TRBV10-3, the J call TRBJ1-3; D not resolved. The CDR3 loop spans 16 amino acids. The germline V gene encodes CDR1 ENHRY and CDR2 SYGVKD. Trimming removed 6 bases at V and 2 bases at J, with 17 bases between. CDR3 sequence (DNA): TGTGCCATCAGCGCCGGGCTCTTGGGAACTGGAAACACCATATATTTT. It encodes CAISAGLLGTGNTIYF.

This clone was recorded once. The chain has TRBV5-5 and TRBJ1-1; the D gene is possibly TRBD1 (6 bases). V dropped 3 bases and J dropped 0 bases, with 12 bases sitting between them. The germline CDR1 and CDR2 sequences are SGHKS and YYEKEE (reference sequence). The CDR3 contains 15 residues. Here the CDR3 reads CASSSPGTLNTEAFF. The CDR3 bases are TGTGCCAGCAGCTCACCCGGGACATTGAACACTGAAGCTTTCTTT.

V is TRBV10-3 and J is TRBJ2-3; 13 nucleotides align to TRBD2. Trimming took 3 bases from V and 2 from J; bases not matched to a gene: 5. Germline V CDR1 and CDR2: ENHRY, SYGVKD. There are 17 residues in the CDR3. This CDR3 is CAISDRTSGGYTDTQYF. The DNA of the CDR3 is TGTGCCATCAGTGATCGGACTAGCGGGGGCTACACAGATACGCAGTATTTT.

V and J are TRBV10-3 and TRBJ2-7; 11 bases map to TRBD1. This CDR3 has 15 residues. From germline, CDR1 is ENHRY and CDR2 SYGVKD. Trimming at V came to 6 bases and at J to 6 bases, leaving 10 bases not matched to a gene. CDR3 nucleotides: TGTGCCATCAGAGGGGGGGACAGGGGGACGTCCGAGCAGTACTTC. It codes for CAIRGGDRGTSEQYF.

The V call is TRBV6-1, the J call TRBJ1-4; TRBD1 matches at 8 bases. CDR1 is MNHNS, CDR2 SASEGT, per germline. The V gene end was trimmed by 4 bases and the J gene end by 6 bases; junction bases not matched to a gene: 4. The CDR3 spans 14 residues. In nucleotides, the CDR3 is TGTGCCAGCAGTGGTGGGACAGGCCATGAAAAACTGTTTTTT. This encodes CASSGGTGHEKLFF.

Notes on this clone: Relative to the germline gene, one junction end is altered; a read error may explain this. CDR3 amino acids: CASSERQGISSNQLQHF. The CDR3 nucleotides read TGTGCCAGCAGTGAACGACAGGGGATTAGTAGCAATCAGCTCCAGCATTTT. The chain carries TRBV2 and TRBJ1-5; 8 nucleotides agree with TRBD1. The CDR3 contains 17 residues. Per the germline V gene, CDR1 is SNHLY and CDR2 is FYNNEI.

This chain joins TRBV2 and TRBJ2-5, with 7 bases identical to TRBD2. Trimming took 2 bases from V and 5 from J; bases not matched to a gene: 11. Germline-derived CDR1 and CDR2 are SNHLY and FYNNEI. This CDR3 is built from 16 residues. CDR3 region: CASSEMAGDGLETQYF. The CDR3 DNA reads as TGTGCCAGCAGTGAAATGGCGGGAGATGGGTTGGAGACCCAGTACTTC. Based on the CDR3 plus reference TRBV2 and TRBJ2-5, the full variable domain is EPEVTQTPSHQVTQMGQEVILRCVPISNHLYFYWYRQILGQKVEFLVSFYNNEISEKSEIFDDQFSVERPDGSNFTLKIRSTKLEDSAMYFCASSEMAGDGLETQYFGPGTRLLVL.

The CDR3 here is CASRGIPIEQYF. CDR3 nucleotides: TGTGCCAGTCGGGGAATCCCCATCGAGCAGTACTTC. The genes are TRBV28 and TRBJ2-7, with a possible D match to TRBD2 (5 bases). V lost 9 bases, J lost 6 bases, and 15 bases lay in between. CDR3 length equals 12 residues. Germline CDR1 is MDHEN and CDR2 is SYDVKM. Combining the CDR3 with reference TRBV28 and TRBJ2-7 gives the whole variable domain DVKVTQSSRYLVKRTGEKVFLECVQDMDHENMFWYRQDPGLGLRLIYFSYDVKMKEKGDIPEGYSVSREKKERFSLILESASTNQTSMYLCASRGIPIEQYFGPGTRLTVT.